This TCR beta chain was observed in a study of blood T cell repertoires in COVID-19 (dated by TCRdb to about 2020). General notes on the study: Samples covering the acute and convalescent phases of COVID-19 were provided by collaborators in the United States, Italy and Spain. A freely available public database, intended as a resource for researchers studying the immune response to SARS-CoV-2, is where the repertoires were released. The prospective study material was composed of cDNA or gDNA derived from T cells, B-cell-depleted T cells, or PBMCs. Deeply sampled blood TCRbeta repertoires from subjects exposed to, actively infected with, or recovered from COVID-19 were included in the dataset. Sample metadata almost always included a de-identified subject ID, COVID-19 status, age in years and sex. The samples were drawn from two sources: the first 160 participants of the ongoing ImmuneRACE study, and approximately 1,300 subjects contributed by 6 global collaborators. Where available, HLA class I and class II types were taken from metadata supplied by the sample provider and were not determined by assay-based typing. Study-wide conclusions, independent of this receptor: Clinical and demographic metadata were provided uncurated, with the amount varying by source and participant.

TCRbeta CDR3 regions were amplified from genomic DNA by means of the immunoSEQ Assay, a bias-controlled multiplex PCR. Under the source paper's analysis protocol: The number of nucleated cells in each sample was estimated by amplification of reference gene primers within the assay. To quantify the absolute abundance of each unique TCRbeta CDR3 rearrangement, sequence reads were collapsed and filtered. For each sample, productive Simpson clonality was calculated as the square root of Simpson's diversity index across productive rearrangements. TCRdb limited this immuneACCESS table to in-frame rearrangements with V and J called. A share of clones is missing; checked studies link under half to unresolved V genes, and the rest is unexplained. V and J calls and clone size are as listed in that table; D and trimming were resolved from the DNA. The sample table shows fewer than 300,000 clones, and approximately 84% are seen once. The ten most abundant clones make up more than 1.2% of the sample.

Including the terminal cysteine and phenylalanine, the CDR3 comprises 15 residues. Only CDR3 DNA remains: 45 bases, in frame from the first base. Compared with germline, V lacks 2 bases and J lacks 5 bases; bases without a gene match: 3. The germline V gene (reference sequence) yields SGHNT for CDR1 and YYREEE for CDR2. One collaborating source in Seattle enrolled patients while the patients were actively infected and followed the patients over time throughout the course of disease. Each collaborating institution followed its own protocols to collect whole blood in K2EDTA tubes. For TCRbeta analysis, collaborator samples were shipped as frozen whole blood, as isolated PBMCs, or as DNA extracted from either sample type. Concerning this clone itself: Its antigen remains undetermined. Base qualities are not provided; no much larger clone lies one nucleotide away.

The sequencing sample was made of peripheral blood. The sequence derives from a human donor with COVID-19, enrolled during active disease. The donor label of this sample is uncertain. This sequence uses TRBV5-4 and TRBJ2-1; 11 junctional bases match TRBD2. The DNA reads TGTGCCAGCAGCTTCGGGACTAGCGGACACAATGAGCAGTTCTTC. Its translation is CASSFGTSGHNEQFF.